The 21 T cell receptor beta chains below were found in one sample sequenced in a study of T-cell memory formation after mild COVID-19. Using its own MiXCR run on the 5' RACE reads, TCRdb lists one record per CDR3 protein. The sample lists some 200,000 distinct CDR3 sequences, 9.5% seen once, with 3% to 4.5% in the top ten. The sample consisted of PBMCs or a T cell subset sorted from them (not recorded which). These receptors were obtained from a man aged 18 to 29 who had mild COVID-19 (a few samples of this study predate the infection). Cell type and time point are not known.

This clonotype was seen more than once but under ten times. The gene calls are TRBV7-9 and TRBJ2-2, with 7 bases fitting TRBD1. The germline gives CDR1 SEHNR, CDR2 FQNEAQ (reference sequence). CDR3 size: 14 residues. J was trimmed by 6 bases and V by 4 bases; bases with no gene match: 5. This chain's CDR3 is CASSSRGQAGELFF. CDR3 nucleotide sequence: TGTGCCAGCAGCTCGAGAGGACAGGCCGGGGAGCTGTTTTTT. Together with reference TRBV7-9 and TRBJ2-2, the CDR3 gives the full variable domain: DTGVSQNPRHKITKRGQNVTFRCDPISEHNRLYWYRQTLGQGPEFLTYFQNEAQLEKSRLLSDRFSAERPKGSFSTLEIQRTEQGDSAMYLCASSSRGQAGELFFGEGSRLTVL.

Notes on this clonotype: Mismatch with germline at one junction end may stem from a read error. The CDR3 bases are TGTGCCAGCAGTGCCGGACTGTGGCTGAACACTAAAGCTTTCTTT. This gives the protein CASSAGLWLNTKAFF. V usage is TRBV6-2 or TRBV6-3 and J usage is TRBJ1-1; no clear D. This CDR3 spans 15 amino acids. CDR1 is MNHEY, CDR2 SVGEGT, per germline.

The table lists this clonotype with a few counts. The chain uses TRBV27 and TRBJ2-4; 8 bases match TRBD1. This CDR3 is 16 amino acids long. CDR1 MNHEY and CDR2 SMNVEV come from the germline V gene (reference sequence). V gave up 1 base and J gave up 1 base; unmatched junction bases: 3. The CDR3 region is CASSLLGTGAKNIQYF. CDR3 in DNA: TGTGCCAGCAGTTTATTGGGGACAGGCGCCAAAAACATTCAGTACTTC.

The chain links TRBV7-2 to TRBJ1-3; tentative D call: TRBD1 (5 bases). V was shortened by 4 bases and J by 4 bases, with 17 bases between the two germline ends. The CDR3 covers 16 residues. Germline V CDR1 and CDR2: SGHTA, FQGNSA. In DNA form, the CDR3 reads TGTGCCAGCAGCTCCGGTAATCAGGGTCCAGGAAACACCATATATTTT. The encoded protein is CASSSGNQGPGNTIYF.

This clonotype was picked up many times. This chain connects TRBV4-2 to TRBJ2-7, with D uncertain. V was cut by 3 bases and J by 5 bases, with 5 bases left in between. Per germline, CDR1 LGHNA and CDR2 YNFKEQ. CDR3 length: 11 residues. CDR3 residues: CASSHTHEQYF. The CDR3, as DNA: TGTGCCAGCAGCCATACCCACGAGCAGTACTTC.

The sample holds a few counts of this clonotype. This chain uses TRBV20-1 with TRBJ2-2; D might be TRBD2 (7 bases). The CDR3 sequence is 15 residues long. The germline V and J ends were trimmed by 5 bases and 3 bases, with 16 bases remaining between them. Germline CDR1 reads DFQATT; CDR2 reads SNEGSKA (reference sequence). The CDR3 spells CSAGLGGPDTGELFF. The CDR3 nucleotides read TGCAGTGCTGGTTTGGGGGGGCCGGACACCGGGGAGCTGTTTTTT.

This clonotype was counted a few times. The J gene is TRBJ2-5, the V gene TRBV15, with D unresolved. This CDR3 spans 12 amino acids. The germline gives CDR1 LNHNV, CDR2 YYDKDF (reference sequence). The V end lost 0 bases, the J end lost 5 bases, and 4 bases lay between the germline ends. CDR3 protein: CATSREFETQYF. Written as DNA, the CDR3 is TGTGCCACCAGCAGAGAGTTTGAGACCCAGTACTTC.

Here the CDR3 DNA reads TGTGCCAGCAGCCAAGATCCCCTCTCGGAGCAGTACTTC. Protein product: CASSQDPLSEQYF. The rearrangement uses TRBV3-1 and TRBJ2-7; the D is unclear. The CDR3 length is 13 residues. The ends were cut back, 0 bases at V and 7 bases at J, with 10 bases in the middle. Germline CDR1 and CDR2: LGHDT and YNNKEL (reference sequence).

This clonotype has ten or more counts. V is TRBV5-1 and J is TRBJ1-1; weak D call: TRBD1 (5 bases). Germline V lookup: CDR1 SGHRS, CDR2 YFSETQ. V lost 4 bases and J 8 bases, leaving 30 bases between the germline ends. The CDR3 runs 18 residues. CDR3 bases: TGCGCCAGCAGCCTAACTAGTTCAGTGGGCAAGGGGCTGGCAGAAGCTTTCTTT. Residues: CASSLTSSVGKGLAEAFF.

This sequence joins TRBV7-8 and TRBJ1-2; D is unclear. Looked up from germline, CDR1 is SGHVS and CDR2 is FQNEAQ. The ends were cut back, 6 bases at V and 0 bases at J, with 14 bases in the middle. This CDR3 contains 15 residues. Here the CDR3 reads CASRLTQEANYGYTF. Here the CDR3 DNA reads TGTGCCAGCAGATTAACACAAGAGGCTAACTATGGCTACACCTTC.

CDR3 coding DNA: TGTGCCAGCAGCCAAGACAGCGGGTTAAACACCGGGGAGCTGTTTTTT. This gives the protein CASSQDSGLNTGELFF. V and J are TRBV4-2 and TRBJ2-2; possible D gene TRBD2, 6 bases. The germline gives CDR1 LGHNA, CDR2 YNFKEQ. V dropped 0 bases and J dropped 2 bases, with 10 bases sitting between them. CDR3 length: 16 amino acids.

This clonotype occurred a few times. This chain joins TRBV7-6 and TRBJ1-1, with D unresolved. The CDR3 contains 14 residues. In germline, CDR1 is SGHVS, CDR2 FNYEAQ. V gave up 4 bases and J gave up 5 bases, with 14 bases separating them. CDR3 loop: CASSSNQGLTEAFF. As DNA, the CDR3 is TGTGCCAGCAGCTCGAACCAAGGGCTAACTGAAGCTTTCTTT.

The CDR3 DNA reads as TGTGCCAGCTCGCCGGGGGAGGAAAACATTCAGTACTTC. It codes for CASSPGEENIQYF. This chain connects TRBV18 to TRBJ2-4; D possibly corresponds to TRBD2 (6 bases). The CDR3 has 13 amino acids. Deletions cut 6 bases from V and 5 bases from J, with 11 bases between. Looked up from germline, CDR1 is KGHSH and CDR2 is LQKENI.

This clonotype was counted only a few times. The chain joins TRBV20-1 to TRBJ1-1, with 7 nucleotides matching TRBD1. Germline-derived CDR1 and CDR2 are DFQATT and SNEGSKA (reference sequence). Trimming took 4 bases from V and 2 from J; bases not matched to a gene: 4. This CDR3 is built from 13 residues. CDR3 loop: CSATGTDNTEAFF. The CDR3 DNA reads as TGCAGTGCTACAGGGACAGACAACACTGAAGCTTTCTTT.

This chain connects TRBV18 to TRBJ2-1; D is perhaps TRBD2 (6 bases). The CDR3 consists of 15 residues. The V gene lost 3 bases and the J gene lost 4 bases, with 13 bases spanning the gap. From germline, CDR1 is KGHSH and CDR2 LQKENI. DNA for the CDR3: TGTGCCAGCTCACCTAGTGCGGGGCGTTACAATGAGCAGTTCTTC. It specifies CASSPSAGRYNEQFF.

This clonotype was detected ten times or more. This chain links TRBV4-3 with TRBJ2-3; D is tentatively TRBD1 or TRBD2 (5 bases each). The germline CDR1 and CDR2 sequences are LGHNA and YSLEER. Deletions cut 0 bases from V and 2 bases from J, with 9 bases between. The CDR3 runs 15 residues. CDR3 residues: CASSQEGDPTDTQYF. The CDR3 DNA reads TGCGCCAGCAGCCAAGAGGGGGACCCCACAGATACGCAGTATTTT.

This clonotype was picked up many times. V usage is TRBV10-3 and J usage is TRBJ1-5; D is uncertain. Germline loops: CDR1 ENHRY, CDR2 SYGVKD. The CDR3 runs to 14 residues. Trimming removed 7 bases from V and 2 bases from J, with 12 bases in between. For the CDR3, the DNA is TGTGCCATCACCTCGGAGGCCGGCAATCAGCCCCAGCATTTT. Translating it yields CAITSEAGNQPQHF.

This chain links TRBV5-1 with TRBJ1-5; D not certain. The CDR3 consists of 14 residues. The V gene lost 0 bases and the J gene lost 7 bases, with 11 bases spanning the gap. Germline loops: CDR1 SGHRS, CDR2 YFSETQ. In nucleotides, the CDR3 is TGCGCCAGCAGCTTGGAACCGGGCGGCCAGCCCCAGCATTTT. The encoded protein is CASSLEPGGQPQHF. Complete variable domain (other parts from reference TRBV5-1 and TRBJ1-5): KAGVTQTPRYLIKTRGQQVTLSCSPISGHRSVSWYQQTPGQGLQFLFEYFSETQRNKGNFPGRFSGRQFSNSRSEMNVSTLELGDSALYLCASSLEPGGQPQHFGDGTRLSIL.

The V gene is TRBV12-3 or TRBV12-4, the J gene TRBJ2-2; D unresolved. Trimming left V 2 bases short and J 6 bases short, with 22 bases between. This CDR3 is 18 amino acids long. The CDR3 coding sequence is TGTGCCAGCAGTTTATTACGGCCTGGGGTACGAGGCGCCGGGGAGCTGTTTTTT. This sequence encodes CASSLLRPGVRGAGELFF.

The CDR3 DNA follows: TGTGCCAGTAGTATAGACGGGTTCACAGATACGCAGTATTTT. Amino acid sequence: CASSIDGFTDTQYF. This chain joins TRBV19 and TRBJ2-3; no clear D. Trimming cost V 0 bases and J 2 bases, with 6 bases left between them. The CDR3 is made up of 14 amino acids. CDR1 and CDR2 from the germline V gene are LNHDA and SQIVND (reference sequence).

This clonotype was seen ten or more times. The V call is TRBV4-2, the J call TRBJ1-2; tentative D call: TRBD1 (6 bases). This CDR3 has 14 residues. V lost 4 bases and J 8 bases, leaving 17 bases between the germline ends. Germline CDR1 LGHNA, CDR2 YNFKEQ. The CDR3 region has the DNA TGTGCCAGCAGCCCCACCGGGGGCGTCGGGGGCTACACCTTC. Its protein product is CASSPTGGVGGYTF.